These T cell receptor beta chains were read from a single sample in a study of control samples from healthy donors and cancer patients. This table comes from immunoSEQ multiplex PCR, and its TCRdb copy is limited to in-frame clones, with some not included. The table includes over 150,000 clones, approximately 91% detected once. What was sequenced was blood. Receptors originate from a middle-aged woman in good health. The CDR3 runs from the conserved cysteine through the conserved F or W. Fields, in order: V gene, J gene, clone size, D gene, CDR3 protein, CDR3 DNA. The D gene is left open where the match is weak. Rows may omit the clone size; those that give it use once, few, many or a size class.

TRBV7-9	TRBJ2-5	NA	NA	CASSYPRQVQEETQYF	TGTGCCAGCAGCTACCCCAGGCAGGTTCAAGAAGAGACCCAGTACTTC
TRBV27	TRBJ2-5	NA	NA	CASRSRHGSETQYF	TGTGCCAGCAGATCCCGTCACGGTTCAGAGACCCAGTACTTC
TRBV3-1/TRBV3-2	TRBJ1-1	few	NA	CASSRKVNTEAFF	TGTGCCAGCAGCCGCAAGGTGAACACTGAAGCTTTCTTT
TRBV7-9	TRBJ1-3	NA	NA	CASSAPGSSSGNTIYF	TGTGCCAGCAGCGCCCCGGGGAGTTCCTCTGGAAACACCATATATTTT
TRBV6-5	TRBJ1-3	once	TRBD1	CASSYSGQGDTIYF	TGTGCCAGCAGTTACTCTGGACAGGGTGACACCATATATTTT
TRBV10-3	TRBJ2-2	few	NA	CAISESRQATGELFF	TGTGCCATCAGTGAGTCGCGACAGGCCACCGGGGAGCTGTTTTTT
TRBV5-1	TRBJ1-1	once	TRBD1	CASSYGDRPNTEAFF	TGCGCCAGCAGCTATGGGGACAGACCGAACACTGAAGCTTTCTTT
TRBV23-1	TRBJ2-6	NA	NA	CASSQKARCPRDSGANVLTF	TGCGCCAGCAGTCAGAAGGCCAGGTGCCCAAGGGACTCTGGGGCCAACGTCCTGACTTTC
TRBV9	TRBJ2-1	NA	NA	CASSGAWQFF	TGTGCCAGCAGCGGGGCCTGGCAGTTCTTC
TRBV7-2	TRBJ2-7	NA	TRBD2	CASSSGLAGGREQYF	TGTGCCAGCAGCTCGGGACTAGCGGGGGGGCGTGAGCAGTACTTC
TRBV10-2	TRBJ2-5	NA	TRBD1	CASSDWTGREETQYF	TGCGCCAGCAGTGACTGGACAGGAAGGGAAGAGACCCAGTACTTC
TRBV6-5	TRBJ1-5	NA	NA	CASSYQYGQPQHF	TGTGCCAGCAGTTATCAGTACGGTCAGCCCCAGCATTTT
TRBV4-1	TRBJ1-1	NA	NA	CASSQDRLRREGIKAEAFF	TGCGCCAGCAGCCAAGATCGATTGAGGAGGGAGGGGATTAAGGCTGAAGCTTTCTTT
TRBV27	TRBJ2-1	NA	TRBD2	CASSPFRDAGGEQFF	TGTGCCAGCAGTCCCTTCCGGGACGCGGGGGGTGAGCAGTTCTTC
TRBV5-1	TRBJ2-5	NA	NA	CASSRGRQYQETQYF	TGCGCCAGCAGCAGGGGACGCCAGTACCAAGAGACCCAGTACTTC
TRBV5-4	TRBJ1-1	once	NA	CASGPGGFGSEAFF	TGTGCCAGCGGGCCGGGAGGGTTCGGGTCTGAAGCTTTCTTT
TRBV7-2	TRBJ2-5	NA	NA	CASSLGTAGYGERQETQYF	TGTGCCAGCAGCTTAGGGACTGCGGGTTACGGGGAGCGTCAAGAGACCCAGTACTTC
TRBV27	TRBJ1-4	NA	NA	CASTYQGSTNEKLFF	TGTGCCAGCACCTATCAGGGGTCGACTAATGAAAAACTGTTTTTT
TRBV5-1	TRBJ2-3	NA	TRBD2	CASSHGTSGTDTQYF	TGCGCCAGCAGCCACGGGACTAGCGGCACAGATACGCAGTATTTT
TRBV4-1	TRBJ1-6	once	TRBD1	CASSQELWGQGDNSPLHF	TGCGCCAGCAGCCAAGAGTTGTGGGGCCAGGGGGATAATTCACCCCTCCACTTT
TRBV2	TRBJ1-6	NA	NA	CASSESGVNTWSPLHF	TGTGCCAGCAGTGAATCAGGGGTTAATACGTGGTCACCCCTCCACTTT
TRBV5-6	TRBJ2-7	NA	NA	CASSRAISPYEQYF	TGTGCCAGCAGTCGTGCCATTTCCCCCTACGAGCAGTACTTC
TRBV5-1	TRBJ2-7	NA	NA	CASSLVTDSYEQYF	TGCGCCAGCAGCTTGGTAACAGACTCCTACGAGCAGTACTTC
TRBV6-5	TRBJ1-1	once	TRBD1	CASSRQGGTEAFF	TGTGCCAGCAGTCGACAGGGTGGCACTGAAGCTTTCTTT
TRBV5-1	TRBJ2-5	once	NA	CASSLGPGRGETQYF	TGCGCCAGCAGCTTGGGCCCAGGGCGTGGGGAGACCCAGTACTTC
TRBV10-3	TRBJ1-2	NA	NA	CAISDYKTPSRGYTF	TGTGCCATCAGTGACTACAAGACACCAAGTAGGGGCTACACCTTC
TRBV2	TRBJ1-6	NA	TRBD1	CASSMDRGSYNSPLHF	TGTGCCAGCAGTATGGACAGGGGCTCCTATAATTCACCCCTCCACTTT
TRBV24-1	TRBJ2-5	NA	TRBD2	CATSGEGKTQYF	TGTGCCACCAGTGGGGAGGGGAAGACCCAGTACTTC
TRBV4-1	TRBJ2-1	NA	TRBD1	CASSHQTGGLDNEQFF	TGCGCCAGCAGCCACCAAACAGGGGGGTTGGACAATGAGCAGTTCTTC
TRBV7-9	TRBJ2-1	NA	TRBD1	CASSLGATGFNEQFF	TGTGCCAGCAGCTTAGGGGCGACAGGGTTCAATGAGCAGTTCTTC
TRBV6-1	TRBJ1-2	NA	NA	CASSEALFNYGYTF	TGTGCCAGCAGTGAAGCCCTTTTCAACTATGGCTACACCTTC
TRBV19	TRBJ1-5	once	NA	CASSMGQKHQPQHF	TGTGCCAGTAGTATGGGTCAGAAGCATCAGCCCCAGCATTTT
TRBV27	TRBJ1-4	NA	NA	CAILRGEKLFF	TGTGCCATACTAAGGGGGGAAAAACTGTTTTTT
TRBV7-3	TRBJ1-3	NA	NA	CASSLTPQGKDTIYF	TGTGCCAGCAGCTTAACGCCCCAGGGGAAAGACACCATATATTTT
TRBV11-2	TRBJ2-7	NA	NA	CASSFEGGPDEQYF	TGTGCCAGCAGCTTCGAAGGGGGGCCGGACGAGCAGTACTTC
TRBV5-1	TRBJ1-6	NA	TRBD1	CASSPLVRGQGAGNSPLHF	TGCGCCAGCAGCCCCCTGGTTCGGGGACAGGGGGCAGGGAATTCACCCCTCCACTTT
TRBV21-1	TRBJ2-7	once	NA	CASPREEMRHEQYF	TGTGCCAGCCCTCGGGAGGAAATGAGGCACGAGCAGTACTTC
TRBV11-2	TRBJ1-4	NA	NA	CASSFGQLDEKLFF	TGTGCCAGCAGCTTCGGACAGTTGGATGAAAAACTGTTTTTT
TRBV20-1	TRBJ1-2	NA	NA	CRGGANYGYTF	TGCAGGGGGGGTGCTAACTATGGCTACACCTTC
TRBV11-2	TRBJ1-2	once	NA	CASSLNTRLYGYTF	TGTGCCAGCAGCTTAAACACAAGACTCTATGGCTACACCTTC
TRBV6-2/TRBV6-3	TRBJ2-5	NA	NA	CASSYGETQYF	TGTGCCAGCAGTTACGGAGAGACCCAGTACTTC
TRBV3-1/TRBV3-2	TRBJ2-2	NA	NA	CASSAFTTTVLRGELFF	TGTGCCAGCAGCGCTTTCACTACTACGGTGCTTCGAGGGGAGCTGTTTTTT
TRBV28	TRBJ1-6	NA	TRBD1	CGSGQGGNNSPLHF	TGTGGCTCCGGGCAGGGGGGCAATAATTCACCCCTCCACTTT
TRBV23-1	TRBJ1-5	once	TRBD1	CASSSWDRGPYSNQPQHF	TGCGCCAGCAGTTCCTGGGACAGGGGGCCTTATAGCAATCAGCCCCAGCATTTT
TRBV18	TRBJ2-2	NA	TRBD1	CASSPYGTGANTGELFF	TGTGCCAGCTCACCCTACGGGACAGGGGCCAACACCGGGGAGCTGTTTTTT
TRBV13	TRBJ1-6	NA	NA	CASSFSTDNSPLHF	TGTGCCAGCAGCTTCTCAACAGACAATTCACCCCTCCACTTT
TRBV24-1	TRBJ2-3	NA	NA	CATSVGSSTDTQYF	TGTGCCACCAGTGTAGGTTCTAGCACAGATACGCAGTATTTT
TRBV5-1	TRBJ2-4	NA	NA	CASSLDPAPKNIQYF	TGCGCCAGCAGCTTGGACCCCGCCCCCAAAAACATTCAGTACTTC
TRBV11-2	TRBJ1-1	NA	TRBD1	CASSARTGTGGHPTEAFF	TGTGCCAGCAGCGCTCGGACGGGGACAGGGGGGCATCCCACTGAAGCTTTCTTT
TRBV24-1	TRBJ2-5	once	NA	CATSDATPGQETQYF	TGTGCCACCAGTGATGCAACTCCGGGACAAGAGACCCAGTACTTC
TRBV5-6	TRBJ2-7	once	NA	CASSPATTYEQYF	TGTGCCAGCAGCCCGGCTACCACCTACGAGCAGTACTTC
TRBV19	TRBJ1-2	few	NA	CASSSMAGVSGYTF	TGTGCCAGTAGTTCGATGGCGGGGGTTTCTGGCTACACCTTC
TRBV4-1	TRBJ1-2	NA	NA	CASSQELGYGYTF	TGCGCCAGCAGCCAAGAACTCGGCTATGGCTACACCTTC
TRBV7-9	TRBJ2-5	NA	TRBD1	CASSLLGGSQETQYF	TGTGCCAGCAGCTTACTAGGGGGCTCACAAGAGACCCAGTACTTC
TRBV7-9	TRBJ2-2	NA	TRBD2	CASSLGGLAEYTGELFF	TGTGCCAGCAGCTTAGGGGGACTAGCGGAGTACACCGGGGAGCTGTTTTTT
TRBV19	TRBJ1-1	NA	NA	CASSPALNTEAFF	TGTGCCAGTAGTCCGGCCCTGAACACTGAAGCTTTCTTT
TRBV2	TRBJ1-3	NA	NA	CAWLGSSGNTIYF	TGTGCCTGGTTGGGGAGCTCTGGAAACACCATATATTTT
TRBV21-1	TRBJ1-1	NA	NA	CASSKRFRKGVPGTEAFF	TGTGCCAGCAGCAAAAGATTTAGAAAGGGGGTGCCGGGGACTGAAGCTTTCTTT